Below are 21 T cell receptor beta chains sequenced from a single sample in a study of blood T cell repertoires in COVID-19. Sequencing used immunoSEQ multiplex PCR; TCRdb keeps in-frame clones, though not all of them. The sample gives hundreds of thousands of clones, approximately 90% of which show up once; approximately 3.5% is in the top ten. Material: peripheral blood. The receptors here all came from a woman aged 18-30 years who had recovered from COVID-19.

The chain joins TRBV7-6 to TRBJ2-1; 9 bases agree with TRBD2. Germline CDR1 reads SGHVS; CDR2 reads FNYEAQ. This CDR3 spans 16 amino acids. The ends lost 1 base at V and 3 bases at J; junction bases unmatched: 4. CDR3 protein: CASSLGAGGFYNEQFF. CDR3 DNA: TGTGCCAGCAGCTTAGGGGCGGGAGGGTTCTACAATGAGCAGTTCTTC.

This CDR3 reads CASSTRYQETQYF. CDR3 nucleotide sequence: TGTGCCAGCAGTACGAGGTACCAAGAGACCCAGTACTTC. The gene calls are TRBV12-3 or TRBV12-4 and TRBJ2-5; no definite D call. The CDR3 runs to 13 residues. The V gene lost 5 bases and the J gene lost 0 bases, with 7 bases spanning the gap.

The chain links TRBV2 to TRBJ1-1; TRBD1 is a possible D gene (5 bases). Germline lookup yields CDR1 SNHLY and CDR2 FYNNEI. The CDR3 covers 9 residues. Trimming stripped 6 bases from V and 11 bases from J, with 7 bases between. DNA for the CDR3: TGTGCCAGCAGCCCAGGGGCTTTCTTT. Translating gives CASSPGAFF.

The rearrangement uses TRBV6-6 and TRBJ2-1; weak D call: TRBD2 (6 bases). CDR1 and CDR2 from the germline V gene are MNHNY and SVGAGI (reference sequence). The CDR3 runs to 13 residues. V was trimmed by 6 bases and J by 4 bases, leaving 10 bases between them. CDR3 residues: CASRDSGYNEQFF. CDR3 nucleotides: TGTGCCAGCAGGGATAGCGGTTACAATGAGCAGTTCTTC.

This chain links TRBV21-1 with TRBJ2-7; the table's D call, TRBD1, has no DNA check behind it. TRBV21-1 is flagged as a pseudogene. The CDR3 length is 16 residues. The chain's CDR3 is CASSKEGSTGSDEQYV. CDR3 DNA: TGTGCCAGCAGCAAAGAGGGATCGACAGGGAGTGACGAGCAGTACGTC.

The chain uses TRBV7-8 and TRBJ2-1; 10 positions agree with TRBD2. The V and J ends lost 5 bases and 1 base, in that order; junction bases with no gene match: 14. From germline, CDR1 is SGHVS and CDR2 FQNEAQ. The CDR3 totals 19 residues. DNA of the CDR3: TGTGCCAGCAGCCCCTCGCGAGGGCTAGCGGGAGATTCCTACAATGAGCAGTTCTTC. It codes for CASSPSRGLAGDSYNEQFF. The whole variable domain, filled in from reference TRBV7-8 and TRBJ2-1, reads GAGVSQSPRYKVAKRGQDVALRCDPISGHVSLFWYQQALGQGPEFLTYFQNEAQLDKSGLPSDRFFAERPEGSVSTLKIQRTQQEDSAVYLCASSPSRGLAGDSYNEQFFGPGTRLTVL.

This rearrangement joins TRBV27 to TRBJ2-1; 11 bases line up with TRBD2. Germline assignment: CDR1 MNHEY and CDR2 SMNVEV (reference sequence). Trimming cost V 5 bases and J 6 bases; bases outside gene matches: 9. The CDR3 is 16 residues long. The CDR3 is CASSPTGTSGFNEQFF. CDR3 DNA: TGTGCCAGCAGTCCAACCGGGACTAGCGGATTCAATGAGCAGTTCTTC.

The chain is built from TRBV19 and TRBJ1-5, with D unclear. The V end lost 8 bases, the J end lost 0 bases, and 11 bases lay between the germline ends. The V gene's germline CDR1 is LNHDA and CDR2 SQIVND (reference sequence). The CDR3 has 14 amino acids. CDR3 sequence: CASAPTYSNQPQHF. The CDR3 DNA sequence: TGTGCCAGTGCTCCCACCTATAGCAATCAGCCCCAGCATTTT.

This chain uses TRBV4-3 with TRBJ2-5; D unresolved. Trimming left V 0 bases short and J 2 bases short, with 10 bases between. The CDR3 consists of 15 residues. The germline gives CDR1 LGHNA, CDR2 YSLEER. CDR3 sequence: CASSQDVASQETQYF. The DNA for the CDR3 is TGCGCCAGCAGCCAAGATGTTGCGTCTCAAGAGACCCAGTACTTC.

Here the CDR3 DNA reads TGTGCCACCAGCCCTACAGGGTTAGGAGACCGGGACTATGGCTACACCTTC. Translated, it gives CATSPTGLGDRDYGYTF. The chain employs TRBV24-1 and TRBJ1-2; D might be TRBD1 (6 bases). The CDR3 has 17 residues. Germline lookup yields CDR1 KGHDR and CDR2 SFDVKD. Trimming shortened V by 7 bases and J by 3 bases, and 23 bases separated the two germline ends.

The chain employs TRBV6-2 or TRBV6-3 and TRBJ1-1; 7 bases fit TRBD1. With V trimmed by 2 bases and J by 3 bases, 9 bases remained unmatched. Germline CDR1 and CDR2: MNHEY and SVGEGT. The CDR3 has 16 residues. Written as DNA, the CDR3 is TGTGCCAGCAGTTACCACCCCGGGAGGGGGCACACTGAAGCTTTCTTT. It is translated as CASSYHPGRGHTEAFF.

This sequence joins TRBV7-9 and TRBJ2-2; 7 bases are shared with TRBD2. The CDR3 sequence is 14 residues long. V trimming: 8 bases; J trimming: 6 bases; junction bases outside the gene matches: 9. Germline CDR1 reads SEHNR; CDR2 reads FQNEAQ (reference sequence). The CDR3 spells CASAQGGSSGELFF. In nucleotides, the CDR3 is TGTGCCAGCGCCCAGGGCGGGAGTTCCGGGGAGCTGTTTTTT.

The gene calls are TRBV18 and TRBJ2-3; 10 bases align to TRBD1. CDR1 and CDR2 (germline): KGHSH, LQKENI. V shed 1 base and J 6 bases; nucleotides not matched to a gene: 4. The CDR3 is 15 amino acids. DNA of the CDR3: TGTGCCAGCTCACCACAAGGACAGGGGGGCGATACGCAGTATTTT. It encodes CASSPQGQGGDTQYF.

The CDR3 here is CASSITRGAETQYF. The CDR3 DNA sequence: TGTGCCAGTAGTATTACTCGCGGGGCTGAGACCCAGTACTTC. This chain joins TRBV19 and TRBJ2-5, with a possible D match to TRBD2 (6 bases). This CDR3 comprises 14 residues. Trimming took 3 bases from V and 5 from J, leaving 13 bases between them. Germline V lookup: CDR1 LNHDA, CDR2 SQIVND (reference sequence). The whole variable domain, filled in from reference TRBV19 and TRBJ2-5, reads DGGITQSPKYLFRKEGQNVTLSCEQNLNHDAMYWYRQDPGQGLRLIYYSQIVNDFQKGDIAEGYSVSREKKESFPLTVTSAQKNPTAFYLCASSITRGAETQYFGPGTRLLVL.

The chain has TRBV5-4 and TRBJ1-1; D is perhaps TRBD1 (6 bases). CDR1 is SGHNT and CDR2 is YYREEE in the germline V gene (reference sequence). The V gene lost 0 bases and the J gene lost 3 bases, with 9 bases spanning the gap. The CDR3 length is 14 residues. CDR3 sequence (DNA): TGTGCCAGCAGCTTGGAGGCAGGGGACACTGAAGCTTTCTTT. As protein: CASSLEAGDTEAFF.

The chain carries TRBV4-1 and TRBJ2-3; TRBD2 aligns across 7 bases. The CDR3 consists of 15 residues. In germline, CDR1 is MGHRA, CDR2 YSYEKL. J gave up 0 bases and V 4 bases, and 4 bases lay outside the gene matches. The CDR3 DNA is TGCGCCAGCAGCCGAAATAGCGGGAGCACAGATACGCAGTATTTT. This sequence encodes CASSRNSGSTDTQYF.

The chain links TRBV7-2 to TRBJ1-1, with a weak D call TRBD1 (6 bases). The CDR3 consists of 15 residues. The germline V and J ends were trimmed by 5 bases and 4 bases, with 17 bases remaining between them. CDR1 is SGHTA and CDR2 is FQGNSA in the germline V gene. The CDR3 bases are TGTGCCAGCAGCAAAAGGGGGGGCCCTTTCACTGAAGCTTTCTTT. Translation: CASSKRGGPFTEAFF.

The rearrangement joins TRBV27 to TRBJ1-2; possible D gene TRBD1, 6 bases. The germline V and J ends were trimmed by 3 bases and 4 bases, with 12 bases remaining between them. CDR1 MNHEY and CDR2 SMNVEV come from the germline V gene (reference sequence). The CDR3 runs 14 residues. The CDR3 DNA sequence: TGTGCCAGCAGTTTTACGGACAGACGCTATGGCTACACCTTC. Protein product: CASSFTDRRYGYTF.

The chain is built from TRBV4-3 and TRBJ2-3; TRBD2 agrees at 8 bases. CDR3 size: 15 residues. Losses at the gene ends were 1 base for V and 2 bases for J; bases not matched to a gene: 2. CDR1 is LGHNA, CDR2 YSLEER, per germline. CDR3 region: CASSQAGGVTDTQYF. In nucleotides, the CDR3 is TGCGCCAGCAGCCAAGCCGGGGGGGTCACAGATACGCAGTATTTT.

The gene calls are TRBV10-1 and TRBJ2-1; the match to TRBD1 covers 10 bases. This CDR3 region has 15 residues. J lost 3 bases, V lost 5 bases, and 4 bases had no gene match. In germline, CDR1 is WNHNN, CDR2 SYGVQD (reference sequence). The CDR3 DNA is TGCGCCAGCAGTTCCGGACAGGGGGTCTACAATGAGCAGTTCTTC. Amino acid sequence: CASSSGQGVYNEQFF.

This clone came up a few times. This chain uses TRBV6-5 with TRBJ1-1, with a possible D match to TRBD1 (6 bases). The CDR3 is made up of 15 amino acids. Germline assignment: CDR1 MNHEY and CDR2 SVGAGI. V was clipped by 6 bases and J by 11 bases, with 25 bases between them. As DNA, the CDR3 is TGTGCCAGCAGAGTAGACGCAGGGGCTGGGGCGGCGGCTTTCTTT. Its translation is CASRVDAGAGAAAFF.